This T cell receptor (beta chain) comes out of a study of T cell responses to AZD1222 COVID-19 vaccine. Sequencing used immunoSEQ multiplex PCR; TCRdb keeps in-frame clones, though not all of them. The repertoire holds 100,000 or so clones, with 87% as singletons. A remark on this clone: Antigen unknown.

Whole-study results and caveats: At 160-218 and 743-854, vaccine-associated CD4 TCRs were dominant, and they spanned spike. Spike-specific TCR breadth and depth rose after two AZD1222 doses. A mostly white British donor set with more females was recruited, and clonal diversity was possibly underestimated. Per reports, nearly half of all spike-specific TCRs target regions that are unmutated in variants.

CDR1 is MNHNS and CDR2 is SASEGT in the germline V gene. CDR3 length equals 16 residues. The ends were cut back, 2 bases at V and 5 bases at J, with 16 bases in the middle. Sequencing was performed on peripheral blood, taken 28 days after the second AZD1222 dose. This chain joins TRBV6-1 and TRBJ1-3; tentatively, D is TRBD1 (5 bases). The sequence derives from an adult who received the AZD1222 COVID-19 vaccine. CDR3 amino acids: CASSELWGVNRNTIYF. DNA for the CDR3: TGTGCCAGCAGTGAATTATGGGGGGTGAATAGAAACACCATATATTTT.